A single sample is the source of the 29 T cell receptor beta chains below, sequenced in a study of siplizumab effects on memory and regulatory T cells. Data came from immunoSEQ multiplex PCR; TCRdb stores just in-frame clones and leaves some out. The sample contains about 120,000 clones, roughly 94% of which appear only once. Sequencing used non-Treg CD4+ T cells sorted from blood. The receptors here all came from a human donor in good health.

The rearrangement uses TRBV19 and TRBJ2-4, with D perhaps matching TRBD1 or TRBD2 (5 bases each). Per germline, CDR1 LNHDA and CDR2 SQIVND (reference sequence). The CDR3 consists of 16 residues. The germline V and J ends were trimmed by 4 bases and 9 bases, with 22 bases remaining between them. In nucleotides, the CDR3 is TGTGCCAGTAGTACCCTTCTCGGGAAGGGACCTAGCATTCAGTACTTC. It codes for CASSTLLGKGPSIQYF.

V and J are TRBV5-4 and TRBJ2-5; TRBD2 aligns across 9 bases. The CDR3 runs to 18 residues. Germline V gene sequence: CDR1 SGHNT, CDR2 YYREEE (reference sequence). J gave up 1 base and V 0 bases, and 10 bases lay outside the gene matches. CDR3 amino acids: CASSLGGLAGATQETQYF. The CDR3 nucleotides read TGTGCCAGCAGCTTGGGGGGCTTAGCGGGGGCCACCCAAGAGACCCAGTACTTC.

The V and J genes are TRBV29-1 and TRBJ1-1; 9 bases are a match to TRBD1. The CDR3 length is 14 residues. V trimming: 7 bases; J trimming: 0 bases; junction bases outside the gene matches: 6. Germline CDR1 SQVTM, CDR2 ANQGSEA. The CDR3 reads CSAGTGYMNTEAFF. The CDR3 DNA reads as TGCAGCGCGGGGACAGGGTATATGAACACTGAAGCTTTCTTT.

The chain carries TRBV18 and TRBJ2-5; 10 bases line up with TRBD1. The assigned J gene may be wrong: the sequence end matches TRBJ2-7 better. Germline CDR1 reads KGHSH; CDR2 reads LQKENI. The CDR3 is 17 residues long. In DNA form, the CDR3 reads TGTGCCAGCTCACCGACAGGGGGCGACAGCACCCGCCACGAGCAGTACTTC. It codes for CASSPTGGDSTRHEQYF.

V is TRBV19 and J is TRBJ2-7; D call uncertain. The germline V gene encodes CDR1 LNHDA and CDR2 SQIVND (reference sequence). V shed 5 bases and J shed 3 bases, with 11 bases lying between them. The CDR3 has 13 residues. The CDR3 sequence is CASSLAVNYEQYF. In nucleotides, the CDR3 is TGTGCCAGTAGTTTGGCAGTAAACTACGAGCAGTACTTC.

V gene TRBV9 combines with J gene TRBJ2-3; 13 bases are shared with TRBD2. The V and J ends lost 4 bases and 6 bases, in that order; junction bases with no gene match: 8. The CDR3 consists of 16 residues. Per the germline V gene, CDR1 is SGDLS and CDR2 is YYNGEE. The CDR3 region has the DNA TGTGCCAGCAGCCCCAGCCCGGGACTAGCGGGGGATACGCAGTATTTT. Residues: CASSPSPGLAGDTQYF.

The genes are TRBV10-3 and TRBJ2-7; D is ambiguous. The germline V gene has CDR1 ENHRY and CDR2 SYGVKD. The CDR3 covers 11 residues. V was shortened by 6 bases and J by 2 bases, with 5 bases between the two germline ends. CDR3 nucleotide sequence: TGTGCCATCAGCAACGCCTACGAGCAGTACTTC. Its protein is CAISNAYEQYF.

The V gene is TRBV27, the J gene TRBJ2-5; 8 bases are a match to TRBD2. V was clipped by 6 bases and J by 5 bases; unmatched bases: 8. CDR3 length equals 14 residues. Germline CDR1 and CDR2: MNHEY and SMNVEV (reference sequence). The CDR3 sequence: CASRPRGGGETQYF. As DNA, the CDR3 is TGTGCCAGCAGACCTCGGGGGGGAGGGGAGACCCAGTACTTC.

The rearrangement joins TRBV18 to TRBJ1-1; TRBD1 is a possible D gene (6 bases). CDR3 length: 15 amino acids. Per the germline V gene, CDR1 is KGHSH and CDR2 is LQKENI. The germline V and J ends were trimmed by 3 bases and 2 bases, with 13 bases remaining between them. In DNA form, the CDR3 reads TGTGCCAGCTCACCGGACAGAGGCCCTAACACTGAAGCTTTCTTT. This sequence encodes CASSPDRGPNTEAFF. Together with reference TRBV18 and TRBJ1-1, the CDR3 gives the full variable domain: NAGVMQNPRHLVRRRGQEARLRCSPMKGHSHVYWYRQLPEEGLKFMVYLQKENIIDESGMPKERFSAEFPKEGPSILRIQQVVRGDSAAYFCASSPDRGPNTEAFFGQGTRLTVV.

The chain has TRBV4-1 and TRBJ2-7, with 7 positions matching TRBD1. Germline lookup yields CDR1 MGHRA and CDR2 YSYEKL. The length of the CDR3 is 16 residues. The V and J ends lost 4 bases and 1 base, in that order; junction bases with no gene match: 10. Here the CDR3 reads CASSRTGTDLSYEQYF. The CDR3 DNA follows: TGCGCCAGCAGCCGAACCGGGACAGATCTTTCCTACGAGCAGTACTTC.

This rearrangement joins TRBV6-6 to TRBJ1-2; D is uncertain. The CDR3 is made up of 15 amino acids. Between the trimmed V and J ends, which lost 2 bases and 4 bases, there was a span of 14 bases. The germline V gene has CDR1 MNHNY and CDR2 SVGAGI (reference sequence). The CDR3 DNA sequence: TGTGCCAGCAGTTACGGGCCAGGCAGCCCCTATGGCTACACCTTC. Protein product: CASSYGPGSPYGYTF.

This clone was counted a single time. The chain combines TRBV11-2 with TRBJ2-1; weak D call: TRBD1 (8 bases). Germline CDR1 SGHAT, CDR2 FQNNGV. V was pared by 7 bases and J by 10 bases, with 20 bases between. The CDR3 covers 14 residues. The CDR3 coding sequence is TGTGCCAGCATGAGGACAGGGAGGGTAGGGGAGCAGTTCTTC. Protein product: CASMRTGRVGEQFF.

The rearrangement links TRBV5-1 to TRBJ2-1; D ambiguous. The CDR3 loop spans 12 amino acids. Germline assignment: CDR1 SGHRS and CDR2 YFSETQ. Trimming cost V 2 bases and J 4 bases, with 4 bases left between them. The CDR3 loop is CASSFSYNEQFF. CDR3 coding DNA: TGCGCCAGCAGCTTTTCGTACAATGAGCAGTTCTTC.

CDR3 residues: CASSRGQDTNYGYTF. Written as DNA, the CDR3 is TGTGCCAGCAGCCGCGGACAGGATACTAACTATGGCTACACCTTC. V gene TRBV6-6 combines with J gene TRBJ1-2, with 7 bases identical to TRBD1. Germline V gives CDR1 MNHNY, CDR2 SVGAGI (reference sequence). This CDR3 spans 15 amino acids. J was trimmed by 0 bases and V by 6 bases; bases with no gene match: 7.

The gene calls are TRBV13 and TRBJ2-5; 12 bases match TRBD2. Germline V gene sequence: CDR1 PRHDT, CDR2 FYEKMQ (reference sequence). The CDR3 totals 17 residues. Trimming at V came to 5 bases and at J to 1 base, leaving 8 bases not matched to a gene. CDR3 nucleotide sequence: TGTGCCAGCAGCACCCGACTAGCGGGGGATATCCAAGAGACCCAGTACTTC. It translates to CASSTRLAGDIQETQYF. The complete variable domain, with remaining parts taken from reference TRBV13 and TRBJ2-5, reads AAGVIQSPRHLIKEKRETATLKCYPIPRHDTVYWYQQGPGQDPQFLISFYEKMQSDKGSIPDRFSAQQFSDYHSELNMSSLELGDSALYFCASSTRLAGDIQETQYFGPGTRLLVL.

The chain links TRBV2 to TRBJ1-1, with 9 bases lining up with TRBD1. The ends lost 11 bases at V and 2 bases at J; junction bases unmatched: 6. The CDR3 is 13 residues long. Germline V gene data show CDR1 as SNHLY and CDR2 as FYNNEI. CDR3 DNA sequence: TGTGCCGGGGAGGGACAGGGCAACACTGAAGCTTTCTTT. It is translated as CAGEGQGNTEAFF.

The DNA for the CDR3 is TGTGCCAGCAGCCTCAGGGAAAGTTACCCCTCCGAGCAGTACTTC. Translating gives CASSLRESYPSEQYF. The chain carries TRBV7-8 and TRBJ2-7, with a tentative D call TRBD1 (5 bases). Per the germline V gene, CDR1 is SGHVS and CDR2 is FQNEAQ. V was shortened by 5 bases and J by 6 bases, with 20 bases between the two germline ends. The CDR3 consists of 15 residues.

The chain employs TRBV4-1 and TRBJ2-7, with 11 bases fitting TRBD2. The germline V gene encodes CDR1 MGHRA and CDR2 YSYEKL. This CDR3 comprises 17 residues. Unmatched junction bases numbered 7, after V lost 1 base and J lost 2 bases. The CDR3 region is CASSQGRASGRTYEQYF. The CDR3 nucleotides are TGCGCCAGCAGCCAAGGGAGGGCTAGCGGGAGGACCTACGAGCAGTACTTC.

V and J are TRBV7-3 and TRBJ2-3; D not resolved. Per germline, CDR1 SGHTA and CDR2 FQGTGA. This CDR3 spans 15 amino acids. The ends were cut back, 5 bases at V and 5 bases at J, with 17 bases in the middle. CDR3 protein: CASSPVGWARDTQYF. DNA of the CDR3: TGTGCCAGCAGCCCAGTCGGATGGGCGCGAGATACGCAGTATTTT.

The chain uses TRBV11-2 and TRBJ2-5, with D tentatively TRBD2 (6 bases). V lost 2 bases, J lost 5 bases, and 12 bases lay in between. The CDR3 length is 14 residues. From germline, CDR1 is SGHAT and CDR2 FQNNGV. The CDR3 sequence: CASSLSTSRETQYF. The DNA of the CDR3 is TGTGCCAGCAGCTTAAGTACTAGCCGTGAGACCCAGTACTTC.

The CDR3 DNA sequence: TGCGCCAGCACCCGGGGGGGGCCATCCTACGAGCAGTACTTC. It yields the protein CASTRGGPSYEQYF. The chain joins TRBV23-1 to TRBJ2-7, with 8 positions matching TRBD2. TRBV23-1 is reported as an ORF; its role is uncertain. The CDR3 consists of 14 residues. V lost 7 bases to trimming and J lost 1 base; unmatched junction nucleotides: 6.

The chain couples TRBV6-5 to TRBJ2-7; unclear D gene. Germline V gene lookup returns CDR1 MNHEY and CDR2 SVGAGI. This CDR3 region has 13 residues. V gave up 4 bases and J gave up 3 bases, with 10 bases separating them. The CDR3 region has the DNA TGTGCCAGCAGTTGGGGTAGTAGCTACGAGCAGTACTTC. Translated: CASSWGSSYEQYF.

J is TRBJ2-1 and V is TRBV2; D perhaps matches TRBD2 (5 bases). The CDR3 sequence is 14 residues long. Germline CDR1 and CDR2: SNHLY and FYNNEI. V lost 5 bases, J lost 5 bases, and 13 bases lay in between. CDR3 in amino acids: CASSSDSPNNEQFF. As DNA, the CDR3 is TGTGCCAGCAGTTCGGACTCTCCTAACAATGAGCAGTTCTTC.

CDR3 DNA: TGCAGTGCTAGGGGGACAATCGAGCAGTACTTC. This translates into CSARGTIEQYF. V is TRBV20-1 and J is TRBJ2-7, with a tentative D call TRBD1 (6 bases). Trimming pared 3 bases from V and 6 bases from J, leaving 9 bases between. Looked up from germline, CDR1 is DFQATT and CDR2 is SNEGSKA (reference sequence). The CDR3 is 11 residues long.

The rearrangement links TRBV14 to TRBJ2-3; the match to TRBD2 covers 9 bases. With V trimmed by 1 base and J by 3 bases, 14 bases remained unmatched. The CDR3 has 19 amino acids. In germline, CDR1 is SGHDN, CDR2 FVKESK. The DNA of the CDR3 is TGTGCCAGCAGCCAAGCCCAATTCACGCGGGAGGGCCGAACAGATACGCAGTATTTT. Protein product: CASSQAQFTREGRTDTQYF.

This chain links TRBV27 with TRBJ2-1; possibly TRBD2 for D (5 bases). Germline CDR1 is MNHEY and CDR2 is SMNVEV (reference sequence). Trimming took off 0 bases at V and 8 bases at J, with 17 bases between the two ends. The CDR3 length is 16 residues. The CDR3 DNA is TGTGCCAGCAGTTTATCGAGGCGGGCTAGTCGGTATGAGCAGTTCTTC. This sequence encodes CASSLSRRASRYEQFF.

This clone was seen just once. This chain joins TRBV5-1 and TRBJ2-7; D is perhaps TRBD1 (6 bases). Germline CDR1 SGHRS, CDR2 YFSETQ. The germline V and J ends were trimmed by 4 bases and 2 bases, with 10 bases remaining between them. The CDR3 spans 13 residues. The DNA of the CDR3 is TGCGCCAGCAGCCCGGACAGCCCCTACGAGCAGTACTTC. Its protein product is CASSPDSPYEQYF.

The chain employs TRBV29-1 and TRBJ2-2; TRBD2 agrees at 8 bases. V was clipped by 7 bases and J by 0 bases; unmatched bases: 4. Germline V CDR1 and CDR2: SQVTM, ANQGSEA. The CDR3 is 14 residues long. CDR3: CSGSSGPNTGELFF. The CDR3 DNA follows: TGCAGCGGGTCTAGCGGGCCGAACACCGGGGAGCTGTTTTTT.

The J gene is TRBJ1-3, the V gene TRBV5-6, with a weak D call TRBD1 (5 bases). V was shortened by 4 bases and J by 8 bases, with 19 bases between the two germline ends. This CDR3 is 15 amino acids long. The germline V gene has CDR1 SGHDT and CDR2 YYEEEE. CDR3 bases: TGTGCCAGCAGCCCAGGGAACGGCAGGCGGGACACCATATATTTT. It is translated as CASSPGNGRRDTIYF. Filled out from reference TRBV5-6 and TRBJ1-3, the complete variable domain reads DAGVTQSPTHLIKTRGQQVTLRCSPKSGHDTVSWYQQALGQGPQFIFQYYEEEERQRGNFPDRFSGHQFPNYSSELNVNALLLGDSALYLCASSPGNGRRDTIYFGEGSWLTVV.